These 3 T cell receptor beta chains were all obtained from the same sample, sequenced in a study of blood T cells in healthy people across ages. The authors ran a second PCR of roughly 6 to 12 cycles using a sample-barcoded 5' primer and a J-beta primer mix. TCRdb processed the 5' RACE reads anew with MiXCR; each CDR3 protein has one entry. The sample has about 830,000 distinct CDR3 sequences; around two thirds are singletons. Sequencing was performed on blood. These receptors were obtained from a man aged 25-45 years in good health.

With regard to this clonotype: A single base separates this from a much larger clone, so it may be a read error. The J gene is TRBJ1-2, the V gene TRBV20-1; D is unresolved. The germline V and J ends were trimmed by 1 base and 8 bases, with 17 bases remaining between them. The CDR3 length is 14 residues. Germline loops: CDR1 DFQATT, CDR2 SNEGSKA (reference sequence). CDR3 nucleotides: TGCAGTGCTAGAGCGGAGGAATTCGCGGGAGGCTACACCTTC. Amino acid sequence: CSARAEEFAGGYTF.

This clonotype was seen just once. The rearrangement uses TRBV7-9 and TRBJ1-4; D gene uncertain. The germline CDR1 and CDR2 sequences are SEHNR and FQNEAQ (reference sequence). The CDR3 contains 13 residues. V was clipped by 1 base and J by 7 bases, with 7 bases between them. This CDR3 is CASSLVGFEKLFF. DNA of the CDR3: TGTGCCAGCAGCTTAGTGGGATTTGAAAAACTGTTTTTT.

This chain uses TRBV2 with TRBJ2-7; the D is unclear. CDR1 and CDR2 from the germline V gene are SNHLY and FYNNEI. The V and J ends lost 4 bases and 7 bases respectively, with 11 bases between them. The CDR3 length is 12 residues. CDR3 coding DNA: TGTGCCAGCAGTGTTTACTTGGGGGAGCAGTACTTC. Protein: CASSVYLGEQYF.